This is a list of T cell receptor beta chains from one sample in a study of blood T cell repertoires in COVID-19. Clones were sequenced by immunoSEQ multiplex PCR, and TCRdb holds only the in-frame ones, with some missing. Altogether fewer than 400,000 clones are present, more than 75% being singletons, with the ten largest covering less than 3.5%. The source material was peripheral blood. All receptors come from a human donor in a cohort sampled during active COVID-19. Both conserved end residues are part of each CDR3. D genes are given only for firm matches. Where a row states a size, it is once, few, many or the class of an expanded clone; other rows omit it.

CDR3aa,CDR3nt,abundance,d_gene,v_gene,j_gene
CASSPSPGLAGGPPGPRTQYF,TGTGCCAGCAGCCCGAGCCCGGGACTAGCGGGAGGGCCCCCCGGGCCCAGGACGCAGTATTTT,NA,TRBD2,TRBV4-2,TRBJ2-3
CASSPRPSGEKLFF,TGCGCCAGCAGTCCACGGCCTTCGGGGGAAAAACTGTTTTTT,NA,NA,TRBV5-1,TRBJ1-4
CASSFNRPGSEKLFF,TGCGCCAGCAGCTTTAACCGGCCAGGAAGCGAAAAACTGTTTTTT,few,NA,TRBV5-1,TRBJ1-4
CAWSRAELGNQPQHF,TGTGCCTGGAGTCGTGCGGAATTGGGCAATCAGCCCCAGCATTTT,NA,NA,TRBV30,TRBJ1-5
CASRKAGAYEQYF,TGTGCCAGCAGGAAAGCGGGAGCCTACGAGCAGTACTTC,NA,TRBD2,TRBV6-5,TRBJ2-7
CASSTQPLGSYNEQFF,TGTGCCAGTAGTACACAGCCTCTGGGCTCCTACAATGAGCAGTTCTTC,NA,NA,TRBV19,TRBJ2-1
CASQLAGGPDVTQYF,TGTGCCAGCCAACTAGCGGGAGGGCCTGATGTGACCCAGTACTTC,NA,TRBD2,TRBV28,TRBJ2-5
CATSEDRHLWPQHF,TGTGCCACCAGCGAGGACAGGCATTTGTGGCCCCAGCATTTT,NA,TRBD1,TRBV15,TRBJ1-5
CASSPRQGVSYEQYF,TGTGCCAGCAGCCCCCGACAGGGGGTCTCCTACGAGCAGTACTTC,NA,TRBD1,TRBV11-3,TRBJ2-7
CASSIGIGGWQPLTTNTGELFF,TGTGCCAGTAGTATAGGTATCGGAGGTTGGCAGCCCCTAACGACGAACACCGGGGAGCTGTTTTTT,NA,NA,TRBV19,TRBJ2-2
CASSLEVGLAANEQFF,TGTGCCAGCAGCTTGGAGGTCGGACTAGCGGCCAATGAGCAGTTCTTC,NA,TRBD2,TRBV5-4,TRBJ2-1
CASKVRTGADEQYF,TGTGCCAGCAAGGTACGGACAGGTGCTGACGAGCAGTACTTC,NA,TRBD1,TRBV2,TRBJ2-7
CASSQRLGQGSGNTIYF,TGTGCCAGCAGCCAGAGGCTGGGACAGGGTTCCGGAAACACCATATATTTT,once,TRBD1,TRBV9,TRBJ1-3
CATSDPPPSVLAQAYNEQFF,TGTGCCACCAGTGACCCACCCCCCTCGGTTTTAGCGCAGGCCTACAATGAGCAGTTCTTC,NA,NA,TRBV24-1,TRBJ2-1
CASSPRGGGDSPLHF,TGTGCCAGCAGCCCTCGAGGGGGGGGCGATTCACCCCTCCACTTT,NA,NA,TRBV4-2,TRBJ1-6
CASSEPTYEQYF,TGTGCCAGCAGTGAACCAACCTACGAGCAGTACTTC,NA,NA,TRBV6-1,TRBJ2-7
CASSQALGQGGHEQYF,TGTGCCAGCAGCCAAGCACTGGGACAGGGCGGGCACGAGCAGTACTTC,NA,TRBD1,TRBV4-2,TRBJ2-7
CASSPGGSGTDTQYF,TGTGCCAGCAGCCCAGGGGGTAGTGGCACAGATACGCAGTATTTT,NA,TRBD1,TRBV7-3,TRBJ2-3